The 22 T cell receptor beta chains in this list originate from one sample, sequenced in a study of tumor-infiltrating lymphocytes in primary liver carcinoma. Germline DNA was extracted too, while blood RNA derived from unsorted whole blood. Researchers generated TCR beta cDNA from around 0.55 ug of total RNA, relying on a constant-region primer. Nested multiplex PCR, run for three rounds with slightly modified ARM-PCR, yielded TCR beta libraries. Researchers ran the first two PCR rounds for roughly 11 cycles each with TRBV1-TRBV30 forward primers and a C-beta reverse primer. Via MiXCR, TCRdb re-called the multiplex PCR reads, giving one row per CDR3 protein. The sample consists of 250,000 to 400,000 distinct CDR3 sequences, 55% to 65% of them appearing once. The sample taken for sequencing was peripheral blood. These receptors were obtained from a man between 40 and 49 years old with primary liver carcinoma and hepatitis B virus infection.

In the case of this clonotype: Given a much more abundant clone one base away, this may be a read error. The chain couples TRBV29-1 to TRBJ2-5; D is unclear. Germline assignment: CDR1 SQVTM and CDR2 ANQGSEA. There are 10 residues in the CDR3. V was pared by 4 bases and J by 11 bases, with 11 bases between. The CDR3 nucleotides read TGCAGCGTTGTATATGGGGTTCAGTACTTC. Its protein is CSVVYGVQYF.

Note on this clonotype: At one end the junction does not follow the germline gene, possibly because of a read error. The CDR3 region has the DNA TGTGTCAGCAGCCCGCAGCAGCGGGCCGAGGCCCAGTACTTC. Translating it yields CVSSPQQRAEAQYF. The chain combines TRBV14 with TRBJ2-5, with D perhaps TRBD2 (6 bases). This CDR3 contains 14 residues. In germline, CDR1 is SGHDN, CDR2 FVKESK.

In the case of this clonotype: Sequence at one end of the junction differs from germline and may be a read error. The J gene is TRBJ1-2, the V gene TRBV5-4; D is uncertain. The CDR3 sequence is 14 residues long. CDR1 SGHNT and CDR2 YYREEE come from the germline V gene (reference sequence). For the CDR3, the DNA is TGTGTCAGCAGCCCGGACGGCTCTAACTATGGCTACACCTTC. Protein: CVSSPDGSNYGYTF.

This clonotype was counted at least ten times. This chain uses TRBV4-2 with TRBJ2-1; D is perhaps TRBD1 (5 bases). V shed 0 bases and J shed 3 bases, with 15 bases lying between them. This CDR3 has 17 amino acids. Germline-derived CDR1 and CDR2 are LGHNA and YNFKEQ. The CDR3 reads CASSQDKFRTHYNEQFF. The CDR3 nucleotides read TGTGCCAGCAGCCAAGATAAATTCCGGACACACTACAATGAGCAGTTCTTC.

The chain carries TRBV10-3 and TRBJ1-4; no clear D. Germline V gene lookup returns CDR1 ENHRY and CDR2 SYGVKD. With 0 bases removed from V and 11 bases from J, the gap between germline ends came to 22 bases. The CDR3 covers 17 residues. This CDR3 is CAISESLRQEGSGKLFF. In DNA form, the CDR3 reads TGTGCCATCAGTGAGTCATTAAGGCAGGAAGGTTCGGGGAAACTGTTTTTT.

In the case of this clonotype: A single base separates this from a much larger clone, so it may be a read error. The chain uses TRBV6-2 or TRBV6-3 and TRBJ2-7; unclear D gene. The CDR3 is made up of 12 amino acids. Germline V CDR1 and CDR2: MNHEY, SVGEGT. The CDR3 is CASSYRNYEQNF. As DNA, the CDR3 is TGTGCCAGCAGTTACAGGAACTACGAGCAGAACTTC.

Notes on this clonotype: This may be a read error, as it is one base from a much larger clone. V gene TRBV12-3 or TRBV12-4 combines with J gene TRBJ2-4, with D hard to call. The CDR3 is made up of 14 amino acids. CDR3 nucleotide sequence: TGTGCCAGGAGTTTAGAAATAGCCAAAAACATTCAGTACTTC. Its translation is CARSLEIAKNIQYF.

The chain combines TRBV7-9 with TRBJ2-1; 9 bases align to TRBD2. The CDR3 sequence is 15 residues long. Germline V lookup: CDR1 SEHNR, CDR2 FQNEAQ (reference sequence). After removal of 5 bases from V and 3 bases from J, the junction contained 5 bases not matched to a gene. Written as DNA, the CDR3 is TGTGCCAGCAGCACGGAGCGGGAGGTCTACAATGAGCAGTTCTTC. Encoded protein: CASSTEREVYNEQFF.

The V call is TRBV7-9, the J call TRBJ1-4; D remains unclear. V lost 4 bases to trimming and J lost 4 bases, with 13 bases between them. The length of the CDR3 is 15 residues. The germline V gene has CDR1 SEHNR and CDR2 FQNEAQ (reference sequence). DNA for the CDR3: TGTGCCAGCAGCTACTCGGGGTGGTATAATGAAAAACTGTTTTTT. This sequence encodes CASSYSGWYNEKLFF. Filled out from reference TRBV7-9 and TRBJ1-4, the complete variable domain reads DTGVSQNPRHKITKRGQNVTFRCDPISEHNRLYWYRQTLGQGPEFLTYFQNEAQLEKSRLLSDRFSAERPKGSFSTLEIQRTEQGDSAMYLCASSYSGWYNEKLFFGSGTQLSVL.

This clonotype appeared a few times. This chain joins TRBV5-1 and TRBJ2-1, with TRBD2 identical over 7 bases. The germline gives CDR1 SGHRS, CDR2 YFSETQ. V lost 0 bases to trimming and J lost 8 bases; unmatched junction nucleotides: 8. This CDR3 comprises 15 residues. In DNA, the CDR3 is TGCGCCAGCAGCTTGGCTGCGGCGGGGAGGGATGAGCAGTTCTTC. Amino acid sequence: CASSLAAAGRDEQFF.

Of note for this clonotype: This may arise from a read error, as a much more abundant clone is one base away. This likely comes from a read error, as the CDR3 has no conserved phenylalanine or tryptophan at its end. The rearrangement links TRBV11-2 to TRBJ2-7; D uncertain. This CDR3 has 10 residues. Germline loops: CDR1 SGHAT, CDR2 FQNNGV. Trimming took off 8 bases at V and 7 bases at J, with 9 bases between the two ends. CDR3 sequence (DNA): TGTGCCAGCTATTTGGGAGAGCAGTACCTC. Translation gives CASYLGEQYL.

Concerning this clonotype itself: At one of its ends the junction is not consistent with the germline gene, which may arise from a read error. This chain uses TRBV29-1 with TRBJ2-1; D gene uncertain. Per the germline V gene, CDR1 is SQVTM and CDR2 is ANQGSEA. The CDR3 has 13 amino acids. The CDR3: CSTVACEYNEQSF. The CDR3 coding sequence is TGCAGCACTGTGGCTTGCGAGTACAATGAGCAGTCCTTC.

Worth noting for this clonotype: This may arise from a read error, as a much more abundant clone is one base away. The CDR3 region has the DNA TGTGCCATCAGTGGTAGCGTGAGAGGGGATACGCAGTATTTT. Translating it yields CAISGSVRGDTQYF. This chain uses TRBV10-3 with TRBJ2-3; D perhaps matches TRBD2 (5 bases). This CDR3 comprises 14 residues. V was shortened by 4 bases and J by 6 bases, with 14 bases between the two germline ends. CDR1 and CDR2 (germline): ENHRY, SYGVKD.

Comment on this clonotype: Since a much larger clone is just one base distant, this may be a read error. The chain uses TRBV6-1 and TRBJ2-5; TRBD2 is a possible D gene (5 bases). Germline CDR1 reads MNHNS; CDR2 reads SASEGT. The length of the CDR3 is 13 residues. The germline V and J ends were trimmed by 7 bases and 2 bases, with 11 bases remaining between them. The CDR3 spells CASNSRGQETQYF. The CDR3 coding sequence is TGTGCCAGCAACTCCCGGGGTCAAGAGACCCAGTACTTC.

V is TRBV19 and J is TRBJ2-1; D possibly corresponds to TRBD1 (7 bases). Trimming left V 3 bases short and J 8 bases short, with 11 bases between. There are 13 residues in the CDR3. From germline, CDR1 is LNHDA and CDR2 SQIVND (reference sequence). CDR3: CASSMARGDEQFF. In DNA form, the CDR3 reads TGTGCCAGTAGTATGGCCAGGGGGGATGAGCAGTTCTTC.

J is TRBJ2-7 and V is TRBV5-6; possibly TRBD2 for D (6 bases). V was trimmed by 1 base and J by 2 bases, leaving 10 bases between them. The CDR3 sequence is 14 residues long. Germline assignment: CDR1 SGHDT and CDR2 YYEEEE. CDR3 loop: CASSLRRDPYEQYF. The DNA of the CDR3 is TGTGCCAGCAGCTTGCGGCGGGACCCCTACGAGCAGTACTTC.

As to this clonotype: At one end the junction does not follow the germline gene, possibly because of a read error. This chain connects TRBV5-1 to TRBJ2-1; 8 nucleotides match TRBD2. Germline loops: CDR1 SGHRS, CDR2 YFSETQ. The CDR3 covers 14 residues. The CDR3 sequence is CVSREFSGNYEQFF. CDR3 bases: TGCGTCAGCAGGGAATTTAGCGGGAACTATGAGCAGTTCTTC.

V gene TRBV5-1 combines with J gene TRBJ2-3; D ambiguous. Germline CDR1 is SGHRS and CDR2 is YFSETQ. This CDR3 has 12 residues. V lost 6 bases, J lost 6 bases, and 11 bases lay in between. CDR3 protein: CASTSDEDTQYF. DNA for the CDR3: TGCGCCAGCACTTCGGACGAGGATACGCAGTATTTT.

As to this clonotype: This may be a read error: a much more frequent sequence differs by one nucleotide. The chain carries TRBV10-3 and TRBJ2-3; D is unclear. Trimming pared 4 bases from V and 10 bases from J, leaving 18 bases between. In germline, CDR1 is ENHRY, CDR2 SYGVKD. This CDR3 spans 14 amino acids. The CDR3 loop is CAISGAYRAAPQYF. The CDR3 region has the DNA TGTGCCATCAGTGGGGCCTACCGGGCCGCCCCGCAGTATTTT.

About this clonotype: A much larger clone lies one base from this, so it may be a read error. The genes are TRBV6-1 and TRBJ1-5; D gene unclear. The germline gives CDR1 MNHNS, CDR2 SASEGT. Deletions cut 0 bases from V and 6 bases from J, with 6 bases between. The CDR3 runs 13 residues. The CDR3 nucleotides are TGTGCCAGCAGTGAAGCATATGGTCAGCCCCAGCATTTT. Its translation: CASSEAYGQPQHF.

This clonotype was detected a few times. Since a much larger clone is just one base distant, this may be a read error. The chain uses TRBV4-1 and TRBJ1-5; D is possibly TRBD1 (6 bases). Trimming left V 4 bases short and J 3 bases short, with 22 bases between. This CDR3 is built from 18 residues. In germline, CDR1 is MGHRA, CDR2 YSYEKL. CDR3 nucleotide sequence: TGCGCCAGCAGCCCAGAGGGGGGATCGGGACGGGTCAATCAGCCCCAGCATTTT. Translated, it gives CASSPEGGSGRVNQPQHF.

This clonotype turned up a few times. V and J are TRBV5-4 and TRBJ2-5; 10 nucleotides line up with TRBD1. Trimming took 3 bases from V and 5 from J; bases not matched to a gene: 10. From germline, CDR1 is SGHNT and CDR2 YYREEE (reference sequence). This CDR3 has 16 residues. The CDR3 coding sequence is TGTGCCAGCAGCTCGACGACAGGGGGCAGGGGGGAGACCCAGTACTTC. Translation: CASSSTTGGRGETQYF.